The rows below give T cell receptor beta chains drawn from one sample of a study of blood T cells in healthy people across ages. TCRdb independently ran MiXCR on the 5' RACE reads; one entry per CDR3 protein. In the table there are 1.5 million to 1.9 million distinct CDR3 sequences, roughly 43% of which are singletons. The material sequenced was blood. All receptors derive from a woman under 30 in good health. Each CDR3 is given with its conserved first and last residue.

TRBV7-2	13	TRBJ1-2	CASREGFGAGYTF
TRBV4-1	17	TRBJ1-1	CASSQGIWEGVNTEAFF
TRBV12-3/TRBV12-4	15	TRBJ2-3	CASSRTGHITDTQYF
TRBV25-1	11	TRBJ2-5	CASCDEETQYF
TRBV7-9	17	TRBJ2-1	CASSSKRLLEVYNEQFF
TRBV5-1	15	TRBJ2-3	CASSLDDGTTDTQYF
TRBV5-1	17	TRBJ1-6	CASSLRHPTGYNSPLHF
TRBV25-1	15	TRBJ1-2	CDSSDASVINYGYTF
TRBV9	15	TRBJ1-2	CASSVRPGTNYGYTF
TRBV2	13	TRBJ2-4	CASSDPDRAIQYF
TRBV27	16	TRBJ1-2	CASSLLPRRPNYGYTF
TRBV7-8	16	TRBJ2-3	CASSLYWDRATDTQYF
TRBV7-9	15	TRBJ2-7	CASSSLEPLYNEQYF
TRBV4-2	20	TRBJ2-2	CASSQDGTGWTGVNTGEPFF
TRBV12-3/TRBV12-4	12	TRBJ2-4	CASSLAENIQYF
TRBV7-9	14	-	CASSLAGEVNEQYF
TRBV11-2	14	TRBJ1-1	CASTMTGASTEAFF
TRBV11-2	17	TRBJ2-1	CASSPLNRGTFLDEQFF
TRBV4-3	16	TRBJ2-7	CASSQDLSQSGDEQYF
TRBV6-2/TRBV6-3	12	TRBJ2-3	CASRTRKDTQYF
TRBV6-5	15	TRBJ1-4	CASSSIGGANEKLFF
TRBV6-5	15	TRBJ2-5	CASRTRLAARKTQYF
TRBV7-2	14	TRBJ1-5	CASSLSAGNQPQHF
TRBV20-1	16	TRBJ2-1	CSARDPVAGAQGEQFF
TRBV9	13	TRBJ1-2	CASSPRTITGYTF
TRBV4-3	13	TRBJ1-3	CASSQDFSGRIYF
TRBV7-9	15	TRBJ1-2	CASSLARDSNYGYTF
TRBV7-2	15	TRBJ1-1	CASSSPQGVAPKAFF
TRBV4-1	15	TRBJ1-6	CASSQATSGSTPLHF
TRBV12-3/TRBV12-4	13	TRBJ2-2	CASRGPVGGELFF
TRBV6-6	12	TRBJ2-2	CASSYGQRELFF
TRBV11-2	18	TRBJ2-1	CASSWGSWGPSGGNEQFF
TRBV27	19	TRBJ2-7	CSSSLRGLAGAQGGIEQYF
TRBV20-1	12	-	CRARVGGDEQYF
TRBV12-3/TRBV12-4	15	TRBJ2-3	CASSNRGRETDTQYF
TRBV20-1	14	TRBJ1-1	CSASQDRGPTEAFF
TRBV28	16	TRBJ2-2	CASSFRGAPNTGELFF
TRBV29-1	14	TRBJ2-1	CSVGPGLGGKEQFF
TRBV18	15	TRBJ1-3	CASSPRGGSGNTIYF
TRBV20-1	11	TRBJ2-5	CSARVVETQYF
TRBV5-1	13	TRBJ2-1	CASSRPGLNEQFF
TRBV12-3/TRBV12-4	14	TRBJ2-1	CASSLTPLVLEQFF
TRBV6-2/TRBV6-3	15	TRBJ2-7	CASRWDRGISYEQYF
TRBV20-1	15	TRBJ2-1	CSARDGTNPYNEQFF
TRBV5-1	16	TRBJ2-7	CASSWGPGLSSYEQYF
TRBV7-9	18	TRBJ1-4	CASSTSRDREATNEKLFF
TRBV12-3/TRBV12-4	17	TRBJ2-5	CASSELAGNAAQETQYF